A selection of T cell receptor beta chains follows, all from one sample in a study of blood T cell repertoires in COVID-19. The data were produced by immunoSEQ multiplex PCR, yet TCRdb's version contains in-frame clones alone and is incomplete. The table has roughly 260,000 clones, around 89% seen once. What was sequenced was peripheral blood. The receptors derive from a man in his 60s who had recovered from COVID-19. Each CDR3 is given with its conserved first and last residue. The order of the fields is J gene, clone size, V gene, D gene, CDR3 DNA, CDR3 protein. D genes are given only for firm matches. Size tells how often a clone was seen (once, few, many) or the class of an expanded clone, and some rows leave it out.

>TRBJ2-3|once|TRBV18|TRBD1
TGTGCCAGCTCACCGGGACAGGGTCCCACAGATACGCAGTATTTT
CASSPGQGPTDTQYF
>TRBJ2-6|once|TRBV6-2/TRBV6-3|-
TGTGCCAGCAGTTACCCCCCCGAGGCGGCATACGGGGCCAACGTCCTGACTTTC
CASSYPPEAAYGANVLTF
>TRBJ2-2|-|TRBV21-1|-
TGTGCCAGCAGCAAAAACCACCCTAGCGGGGGGAGTAGGAACACCGGGGAGCTGTTTTTT
CASSKNHPSGGSRNTGELFF
>TRBJ2-1|-|TRBV2|TRBD1
TGTGCCAGTCGTCAGACAGGGTCGCCTAATGAGCAGTTCTTC
CASRQTGSPNEQFF
>TRBJ2-4|-|TRBV18|TRBD1
TGTGCCAGCTCACCACAGGGGGCGGCCAAAAACATTCAGTACTTC
CASSPQGAAKNIQYF
>TRBJ2-7|-|TRBV5-4|TRBD1
TGTGCCAGCAGGGAAACCGGGACAGGGCCGTCCTACGAGCAGTACTTC
CASRETGTGPSYEQYF
>TRBJ2-1|once|TRBV14|TRBD2
TGTGCCAGCAGCCGCCTCCCTAGCGGGGGGGCCAATGAGCAGTTCTTC
CASSRLPSGGANEQFF
>TRBJ1-1|-|TRBV7-8|-
TGTGCCAGCAGCCCCCTACTTGGAGCTGAAGCTTTCTTT
CASSPLLGAEAFF
>TRBJ1-2|-|TRBV5-4|-
TGTGCCAGCAGCGGGAGGGACGGCCTAAAGGGCTACACCTTC
CASSGRDGLKGYTF
>TRBJ2-6|once|TRBV5-8|TRBD1
TGTGCCAGCAGCGGAGGACAGGGCCTCCCTGGGGCCAACGTCCTGACTTTC
CASSGGQGLPGANVLTF
>TRBJ1-4|-|TRBV12-3/TRBV12-4|-
TGTGCCAGCAGTTTATTCGGTAATGAAAAACTGTTTTTT
CASSLFGNEKLFF
>TRBJ2-7|-|TRBV4-1|-
TGCGCCAGCAGCGGGCGGCAAGGGGTGGACTACGAGCAGTACTTC
CASSGRQGVDYEQYF
>TRBJ1-2|-|TRBV12-3/TRBV12-4|-
TGTGCCAGCACCGGGGAGGGGTGGGGCTACACCTTC
CASTGEGWGYTF
>TRBJ2-7|once|TRBV7-2|-
TGTGCCAGCAGTCAAGTTCGGTTGTACGAGCAGTACTTC
CASSQVRLYEQYF
>TRBJ2-1|-|TRBV4-2|TRBD2
TGTGCCAGCAGCCAAGAAGAGCTAGCGGACTCCTACAATGAGCAGTTCTTC
CASSQEELADSYNEQFF
>TRBJ1-6|-|TRBV27|-
TGTGCCAGCAGACAGGGCACAAACTCCTATAATTCACCCCTCCACTTT
CASRQGTNSYNSPLHF
>TRBJ1-3|once|TRBV25-1|TRBD1
TGTGCCAGCAGTGACAGGGGGAGCTCTGGAAACACCATATATTTT
CASSDRGSSGNTIYF
>TRBJ1-1|-|TRBV29-1|-
TGCAGCGCGGTAAGGGGGTTGAACACTGAAGCTTTCTTT
CSAVRGLNTEAFF
>TRBJ1-2|-|TRBV19|TRBD1
TGTGCCAGTAGTGACAGGGCTTTCGGTGGCTACACCTTC
CASSDRAFGGYTF
>TRBJ2-5|once|TRBV5-6|-
TGTGCCAGCAGCTTAGGGGACAATCAAGAGACCCAGTACTTC
CASSLGDNQETQYF
>TRBJ2-5|-|TRBV13|-
TGTGCCAGCAAGCTCGAAGAGACCCAGTACTTC
CASKLEETQYF
>TRBJ2-5|-|TRBV15|TRBD1
TGTGCCACCAGCAGAGCCGGGACAGTCTGGGAGACCCAGTACTTC
CATSRAGTVWETQYF
>TRBJ1-4|-|TRBV7-9|-
TGTGCCAGCAGCCCCGGGATCCTAGAGGGTGAAAAACTGTTTTTT
CASSPGILEGEKLFF
>TRBJ2-1|-|TRBV11-1|TRBD1
TGTGCCAGCAGCTCCAGGACAGGGGGCCTCTACAATGAGCAGTTCTTC
CASSSRTGGLYNEQFF
>TRBJ2-1|-|TRBV7-3|TRBD2
TGTGCCAGCAGCCTCACTAGCGGGGGGCCCTTGCTTCAGAATGAGCAGTTCTTC
CASSLTSGGPLLQNEQFF
>TRBJ2-4|-|TRBV7-2|-
TGTGCCAGCAGCTTTGACTCCTCTAGGGCCAAAAACATTCAGTACTTC
CASSFDSSRAKNIQYF
>TRBJ2-7|-|TRBV6-2/TRBV6-3|-
TGTGCCAGCAGTTATCTAGGAATCGCCTACGAGCAGTACTTC
CASSYLGIAYEQYF
>TRBJ1-4|-|TRBV19|-
TGTGCCAGTAGTATACCCGCAACTAATGAAAAACTGTTTTTT
CASSIPATNEKLFF